This T cell receptor (beta chain) stems from a study of OX40 agonist ivuxolimab in advanced cancers. Study information: The treatment was a fully human IgG2 OX40 agonist, ivuxolimab. Study observations and caveats: Among the nonresponders, some also had low normalized T-cell clonal expansion. The antigen specificity of the peripheral T cells (those that were expanded) was not determined.

Clones were sequenced by immunoSEQ multiplex PCR, and TCRdb holds only the in-frame ones, with some missing. The data show over 45,000 clones, with roughly 84% seen just once and roughly 0.6% held by the top ten. This CDR3 comprises 15 residues. Between the trimmed V and J ends, which lost 3 bases and 1 base, there was a span of 9 bases. From germline, CDR1 is MNHEY and CDR2 SMNVEV (reference sequence). On cycle 4 day 1 and cycle 7 day 1, as well as at baseline, blood was sampled. To note about this clone: Its antigen is undetermined.

This clonotype originated in an adult with an advanced solid tumor such as melanoma, head and neck, liver or kidney cancer. This chain joins TRBV27 and TRBJ2-2; D possibly corresponds to TRBD2 (5 bases). Source: CD4+ or CD8+ T cells sorted from blood, taken in a trial of the OX40 agonist ivuxolimab. The CDR3 loop reads CASSFRGLNTGELFF. The CDR3 nucleotides read TGTGCCAGCAGTTTTCGCGGGTTGAACACCGGGGAGCTGTTTTTT.